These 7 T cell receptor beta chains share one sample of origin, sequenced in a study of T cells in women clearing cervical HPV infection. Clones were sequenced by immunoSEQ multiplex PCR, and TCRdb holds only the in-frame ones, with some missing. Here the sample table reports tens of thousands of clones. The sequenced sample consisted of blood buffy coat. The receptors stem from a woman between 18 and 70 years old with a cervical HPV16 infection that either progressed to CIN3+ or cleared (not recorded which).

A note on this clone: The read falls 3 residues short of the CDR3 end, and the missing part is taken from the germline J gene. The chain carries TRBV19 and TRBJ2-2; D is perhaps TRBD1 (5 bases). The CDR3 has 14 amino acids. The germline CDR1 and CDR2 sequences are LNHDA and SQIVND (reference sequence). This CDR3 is CASSMRQDNEKLFF. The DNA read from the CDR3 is TGTGCCAGTAGTATGAGGCAGGACAATGAAAAG.

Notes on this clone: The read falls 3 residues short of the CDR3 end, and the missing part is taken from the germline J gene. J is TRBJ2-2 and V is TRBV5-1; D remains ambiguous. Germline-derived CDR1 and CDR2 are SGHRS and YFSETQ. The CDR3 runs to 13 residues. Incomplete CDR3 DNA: TGCGCCAGCAGCGACGCAACCCAGGAAAAG. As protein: CASSDATQEK. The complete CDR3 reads CASSDATQEKLFF.

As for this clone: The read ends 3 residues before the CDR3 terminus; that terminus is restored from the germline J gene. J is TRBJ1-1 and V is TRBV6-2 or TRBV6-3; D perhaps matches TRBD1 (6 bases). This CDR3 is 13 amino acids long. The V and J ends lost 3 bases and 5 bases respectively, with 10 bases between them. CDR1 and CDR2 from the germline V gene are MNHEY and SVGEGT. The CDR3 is CASSYKGGTEAFF. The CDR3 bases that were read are TGTGCCAGCAGTTATAAGGGGGGGACTGAA.

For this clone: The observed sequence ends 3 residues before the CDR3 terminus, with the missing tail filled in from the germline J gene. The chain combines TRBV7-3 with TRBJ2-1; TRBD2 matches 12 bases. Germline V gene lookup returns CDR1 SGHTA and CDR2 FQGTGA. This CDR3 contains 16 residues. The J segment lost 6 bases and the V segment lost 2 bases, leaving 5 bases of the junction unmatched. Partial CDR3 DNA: TGTGCCAGCAGCTTATCGCAGACTAGCGGGAGCAATGAG. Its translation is CASSLSQTSGSNE. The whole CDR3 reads CASSLSQTSGSNEQFF.

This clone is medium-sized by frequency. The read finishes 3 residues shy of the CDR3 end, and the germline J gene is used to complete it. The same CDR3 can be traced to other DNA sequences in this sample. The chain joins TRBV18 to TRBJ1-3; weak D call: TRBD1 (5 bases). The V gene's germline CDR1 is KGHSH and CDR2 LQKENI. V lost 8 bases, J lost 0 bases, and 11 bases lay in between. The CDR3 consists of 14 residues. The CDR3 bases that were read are TGTGCCAGCCATTCGACAGCCTCTGGAAACACC. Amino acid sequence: CASHSTASGNT. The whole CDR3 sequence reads CASHSTASGNTIYF.

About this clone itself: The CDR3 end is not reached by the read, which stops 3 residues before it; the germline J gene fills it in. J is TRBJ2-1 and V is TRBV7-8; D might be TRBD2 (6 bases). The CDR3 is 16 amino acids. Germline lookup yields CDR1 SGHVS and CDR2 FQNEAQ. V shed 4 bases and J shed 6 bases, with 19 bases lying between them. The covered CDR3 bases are TGTGCCAGCAGCTCACCTTCGGGGCGGGGCCTCAATGAG. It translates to CASSSPSGRGLNE. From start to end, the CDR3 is CASSSPSGRGLNEQFF.

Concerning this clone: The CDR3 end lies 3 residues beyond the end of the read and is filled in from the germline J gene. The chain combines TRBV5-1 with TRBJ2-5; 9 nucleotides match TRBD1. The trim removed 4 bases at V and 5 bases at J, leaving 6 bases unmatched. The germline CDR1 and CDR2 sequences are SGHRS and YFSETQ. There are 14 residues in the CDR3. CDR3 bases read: TGCGCCAGCAGCCGGGGACAGGGAATGGAGACC. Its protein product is CASSRGQGMET. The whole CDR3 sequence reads CASSRGQGMETQYF.